This T cell receptor (beta chain) was documented in a study of shared clonotypes between healthy human individuals. The CDR3 is made up of 15 amino acids. After removal of 7 bases from V and 6 bases from J, the junction contained 6 bases not matched to a gene. From germline, CDR1 is MNHEY and CDR2 SMNVEV (reference sequence). Naive CD8 cells lacked CD45RO, underwent positive selection for CCR7 and left out terminally differentiated effector memory CD45RA+ cells. TCRdb's table, derived via immunoSEQ multiplex PCR, lists solely in-frame clones and lacks some. The repertoire holds millions of clones, with about 92% as singletons.

Material for sequencing was naive CD8+ T cells from PBMCs. The gene calls are TRBV27 and TRBJ1-4, with TRBD1 matching 12 bases. The origin of this receptor is a man in his late teens or twenties in good health. Some clones in this sample may be carry-over from other donors' samples. The CDR3 coding sequence is TGTGCCAGCAAGACCGGGACAGGGGGCTATGAAAAACTGTTTTTT. It translates to CASKTGTGGYEKLFF.